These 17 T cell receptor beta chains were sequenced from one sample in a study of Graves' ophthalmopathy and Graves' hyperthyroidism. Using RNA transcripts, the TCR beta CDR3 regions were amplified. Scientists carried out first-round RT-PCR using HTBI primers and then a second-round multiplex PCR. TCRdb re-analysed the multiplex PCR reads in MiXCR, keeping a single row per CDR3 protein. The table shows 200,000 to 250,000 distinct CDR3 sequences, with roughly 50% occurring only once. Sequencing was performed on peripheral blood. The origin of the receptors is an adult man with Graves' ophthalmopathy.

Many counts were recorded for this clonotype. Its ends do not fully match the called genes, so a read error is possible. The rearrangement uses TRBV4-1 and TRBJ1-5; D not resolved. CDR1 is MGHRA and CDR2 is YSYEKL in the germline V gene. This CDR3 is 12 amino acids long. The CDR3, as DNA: TGTGCCAGCAGCCAAGTCAATCAGCCCCAGCATTTT. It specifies CASSQVNQPQHF.

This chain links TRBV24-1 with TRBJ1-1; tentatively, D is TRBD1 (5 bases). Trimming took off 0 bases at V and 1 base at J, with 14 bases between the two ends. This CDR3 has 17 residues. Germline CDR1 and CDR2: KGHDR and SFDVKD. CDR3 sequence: CATSDLQYQGPNTEAFF. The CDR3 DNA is TGTGCCACCAGTGATTTGCAATACCAGGGCCCGAACACTGAAGCTTTCTTT.

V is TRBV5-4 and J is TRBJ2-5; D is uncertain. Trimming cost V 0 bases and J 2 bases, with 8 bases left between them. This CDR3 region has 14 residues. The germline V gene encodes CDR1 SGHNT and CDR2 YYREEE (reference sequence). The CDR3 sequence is CASSLAGSQETQYF. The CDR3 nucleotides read TGTGCCAGCAGCTTGGCAGGTAGTCAAGAGACCCAGTACTTC.

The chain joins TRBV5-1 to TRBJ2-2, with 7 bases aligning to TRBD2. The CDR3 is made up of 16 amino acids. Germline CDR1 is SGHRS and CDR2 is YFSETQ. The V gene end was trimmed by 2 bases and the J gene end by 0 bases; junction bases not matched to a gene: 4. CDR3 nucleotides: TGCGCCAGCAGCTTAACTAGCGAATCGAACACCGGGGAGCTGTTTTTT. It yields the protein CASSLTSESNTGELFF.

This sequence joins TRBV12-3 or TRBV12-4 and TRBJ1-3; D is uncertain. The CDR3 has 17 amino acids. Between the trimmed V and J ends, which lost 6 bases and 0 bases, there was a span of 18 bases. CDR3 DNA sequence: TGTGCCAGCAGCCAAAACCCCGACGGCCACTCTGGAAACACCATATATTTT. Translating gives CASSQNPDGHSGNTIYF.

DNA of the CDR3: TGTGCCAGCAGTGGTGGGGGGTACTATGGCTACACCTTC. The encoded protein is CASSGGGYYGYTF. The chain has TRBV7-9 and TRBJ1-2; possible D gene TRBD1, 5 bases. Germline CDR1 SEHNR, CDR2 FQNEAQ (reference sequence). Trimming took 6 bases from V and 3 from J, leaving 11 bases between them. The CDR3 loop spans 13 amino acids.

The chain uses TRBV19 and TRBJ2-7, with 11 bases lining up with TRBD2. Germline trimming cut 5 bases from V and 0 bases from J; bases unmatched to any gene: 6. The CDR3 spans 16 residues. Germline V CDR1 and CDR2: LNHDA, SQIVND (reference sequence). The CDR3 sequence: CASSPGTSGGSYEQYF. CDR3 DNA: TGTGCCAGTAGTCCTGGGACTAGCGGCGGCTCCTACGAGCAGTACTTC.

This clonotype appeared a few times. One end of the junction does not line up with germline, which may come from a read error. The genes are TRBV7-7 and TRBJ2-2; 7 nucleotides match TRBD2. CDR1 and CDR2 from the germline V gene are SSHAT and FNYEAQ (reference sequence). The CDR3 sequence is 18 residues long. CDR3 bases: TGTGCTAGCAGCTTAGCGGAGGGAGGGCAGACCTACACCGGGGAGCTGTTTTTT. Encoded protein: CASSLAEGGQTYTGELFF.

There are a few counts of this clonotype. Written as DNA, the CDR3 is TGTGCCAGCAGCCAAGAGGTGAACAGGGGGCTTGATGGCTACACCTTC. The encoded protein is CASSQEVNRGLDGYTF. The chain has TRBV14 and TRBJ1-2, with 9 bases identical to TRBD1. V gave up 0 bases and J gave up 6 bases; unmatched junction bases: 8. The germline V gene encodes CDR1 SGHDN and CDR2 FVKESK. The length of the CDR3 is 16 residues. Supplemented by reference TRBV14 and TRBJ1-2, the full variable domain reads EAGVTQFPSHSVIEKGQTVTLRCDPISGHDNLYWYRRVMGKEIKFLLHFVKESKQDESGMPNNRFLAERTGGTYSTLKVQPAELEDSGVYFCASSQEVNRGLDGYTFGSGTRLTVV.

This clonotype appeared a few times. The CDR3 sequence: CASSVVRAGELFF. CDR3 DNA: TGTGCCAGCAGCGTCGTCAGGGCCGGGGAGCTGTTTTTT. V gene TRBV9 combines with J gene TRBJ2-2; D may be TRBD1 (5 bases). Trimming removed 2 bases from V and 6 bases from J, with 8 bases in between. The CDR3 has 13 amino acids. The germline gives CDR1 SGDLS, CDR2 YYNGEE.

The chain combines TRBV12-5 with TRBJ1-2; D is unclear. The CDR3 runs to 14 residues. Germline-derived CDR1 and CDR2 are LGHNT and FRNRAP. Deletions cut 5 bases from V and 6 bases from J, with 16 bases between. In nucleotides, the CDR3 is TGTGCTAGTGGTCCCGAAAGGAACGTGGATGGCTACACCTTC. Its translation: CASGPERNVDGYTF.

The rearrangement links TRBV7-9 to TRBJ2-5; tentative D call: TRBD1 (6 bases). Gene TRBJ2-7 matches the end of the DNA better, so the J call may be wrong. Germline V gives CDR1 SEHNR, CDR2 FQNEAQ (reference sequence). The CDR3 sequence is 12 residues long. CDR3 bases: TGTGCCAGCACCCTGGGGGCGGACGAGCAGTACTTC. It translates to CASTLGADEQYF.

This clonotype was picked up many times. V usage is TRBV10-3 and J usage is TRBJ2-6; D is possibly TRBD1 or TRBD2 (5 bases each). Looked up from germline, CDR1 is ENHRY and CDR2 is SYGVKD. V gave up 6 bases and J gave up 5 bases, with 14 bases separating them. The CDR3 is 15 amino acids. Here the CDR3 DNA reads TGTGCCATCAGCTCCGGGACGGTCAGGGCCAACGTCCTGACTTTC. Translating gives CAISSGTVRANVLTF.

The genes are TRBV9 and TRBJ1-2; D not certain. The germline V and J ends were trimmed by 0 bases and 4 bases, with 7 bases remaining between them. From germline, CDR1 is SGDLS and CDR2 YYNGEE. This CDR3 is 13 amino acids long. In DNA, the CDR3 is TGTGCCAGCAGCGTAGGTGTGGGCTATGGCTACACCTTC. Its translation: CASSVGVGYGYTF.

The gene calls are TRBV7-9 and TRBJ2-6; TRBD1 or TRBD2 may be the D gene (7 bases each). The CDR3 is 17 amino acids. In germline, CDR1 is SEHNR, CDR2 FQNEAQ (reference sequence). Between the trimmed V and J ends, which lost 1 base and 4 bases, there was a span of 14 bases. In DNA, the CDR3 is TGTGCCAGCAGCTTAGTCCAGGGGGGGCCCGGGGCCAACGTCCTGACTTTC. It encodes CASSLVQGGPGANVLTF. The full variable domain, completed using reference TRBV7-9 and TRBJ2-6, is DTGVSQNPRHKITKRGQNVTFRCDPISEHNRLYWYRQTLGQGPEFLTYFQNEAQLEKSRLLSDRFSAERPKGSFSTLEIQRTEQGDSAMYLCASSLVQGGPGANVLTFGAGSRLTVL.

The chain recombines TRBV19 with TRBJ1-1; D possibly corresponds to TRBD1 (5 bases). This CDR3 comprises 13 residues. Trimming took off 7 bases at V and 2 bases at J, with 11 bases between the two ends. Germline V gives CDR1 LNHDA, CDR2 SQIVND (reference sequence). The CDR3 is CASIPGGNTEAFF. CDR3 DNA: TGTGCCAGTATCCCGGGGGGAAACACTGAAGCTTTCTTT.

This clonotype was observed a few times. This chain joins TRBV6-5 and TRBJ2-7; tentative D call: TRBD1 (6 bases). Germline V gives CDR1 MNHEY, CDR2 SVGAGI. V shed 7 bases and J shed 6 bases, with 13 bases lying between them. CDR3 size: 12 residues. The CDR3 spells CASTNRAFEQYF. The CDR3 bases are TGTGCCAGCACCAACAGGGCATTCGAGCAGTACTTC.